What follows are 14 T cell receptor beta chains derived from one specimen sequenced in a study of cytomegalovirus exposure and HLA in healthy donors. Use of 60 Vbeta and 13 Jbeta primers characterized the PCR. Assay: immunoSEQ multiplex PCR; the TCRdb copy retains only in-frame clones and omits some. The sample lists about 140,000 clones; roughly 80% were seen once. Sequencing used PBMCs. The receptors were sampled from a female donor in good health and CMV-seronegative.

The genes are TRBV28 and TRBJ2-1, with TRBD2 matching over 9 bases. Losses at the gene ends were 5 bases for V and 13 bases for J; bases not matched to a gene: 21. The CDR3 is made up of 17 amino acids. Germline values: CDR1 MDHEN, CDR2 SYDVKM. The chain's CDR3 is CASSTHPMREGLGAQFF. CDR3 sequence (DNA): TGTGCCAGCAGTACCCACCCTATGCGGGAGGGCCTTGGGGCCCAGTTCTTC. Supplemented by reference TRBV28 and TRBJ2-1, the full variable domain reads DVKVTQSSRYLVKRTGEKVFLECVQDMDHENMFWYRQDPGLGLRLIYFSYDVKMKEKGDIPEGYSVSREKKERFSLILESASTNQTSMYLCASSTHPMREGLGAQFFGPGTRLTVL.

The J gene is TRBJ1-1, the V gene TRBV2; maybe TRBD1 (5 bases). The CDR3 runs to 13 residues. CDR1 SNHLY and CDR2 FYNNEI come from the germline V gene. V was trimmed by 8 bases and J by 4 bases, leaving 14 bases between them. CDR3 nucleotides: TGTGCCAGCGCCGATGGGGGGATCACTGAAGCTTTCTTT. The encoded protein is CASADGGITEAFF.

The chain carries TRBV29-1 and TRBJ2-7, with TRBD1 as a possible D gene (5 bases). The germline gives CDR1 SQVTM, CDR2 ANQGSEA. Between the trimmed V and J ends, which lost 5 bases and 2 bases, there was a span of 16 bases. This CDR3 contains 14 residues. CDR3 residues: CSVRGPDRAYEQYF. The CDR3 nucleotides read TGCAGCGTTAGAGGACCCGACAGAGCCTACGAGCAGTACTTC.

The chain carries TRBV6-1 and TRBJ1-4; D uncertain. V was pared by 4 bases and J by 4 bases, with 7 bases between. This CDR3 is 13 amino acids long. Germline CDR1 reads MNHNS; CDR2 reads SASEGT. CDR3 sequence: CASSASSNEKLFF. Written as DNA, the CDR3 is TGTGCCAGCAGTGCCTCGAGTAATGAAAAACTGTTTTTT.

This chain connects TRBV7-9 to TRBJ2-1, with D possibly being TRBD2 (5 bases). The CDR3 is 14 amino acids. V lost 1 base and J lost 6, with 10 bases in between. Germline CDR1 reads SEHNR; CDR2 reads FQNEAQ (reference sequence). The CDR3 bases are TGTGCCAGCAGCTTAGAAGGGAGCGCCAATGAGCAGTTCTTC. Translated, it gives CASSLEGSANEQFF. The full variable domain, its missing parts supplied by reference TRBV7-9 and TRBJ2-1, is DTGVSQNPRHKITKRGQNVTFRCDPISEHNRLYWYRQTLGQGPEFLTYFQNEAQLEKSRLLSDRFSAERPKGSFSTLEIQRTEQGDSAMYLCASSLEGSANEQFFGPGTRLTVL.

The chain links TRBV30 to TRBJ1-5; D is undetermined. The CDR3 is 15 residues long. Germline V gene data show CDR1 as GTSNPN and CDR2 as SVGIG (reference sequence). Deletions cut 2 bases from V and 1 base from J, with 12 bases between. The CDR3 spells CAWSMGFRSNQPQHF. The CDR3 DNA reads TGTGCCTGGAGTATGGGCTTTAGAAGCAATCAGCCCCAGCATTTT.

The rearrangement links TRBV5-1 to TRBJ1-1; a weak D match, TRBD1 (5 bases). Per the germline V gene, CDR1 is SGHRS and CDR2 is YFSETQ. The V end was cut by 1 base, the J end by 0 bases, with 10 bases between. The CDR3 loop spans 15 amino acids. Written as DNA, the CDR3 is TGCGCCAGCAGCTTGCATCCGGACATGAACACTGAAGCTTTCTTT. Its protein product is CASSLHPDMNTEAFF.

The chain is built from TRBV7-9 and TRBJ2-7, with no clear D. The CDR3 covers 13 residues. The ends were cut back, 2 bases at V and 3 bases at J, with 8 bases in the middle. Germline V lookup: CDR1 SEHNR, CDR2 FQNEAQ (reference sequence). This chain's CDR3 is CASSLSTGYEQYF. The CDR3, as DNA: TGTGCCAGCAGCTTATCTACGGGCTACGAGCAGTACTTC.

This rearrangement joins TRBV29-1 to TRBJ2-3; D might be TRBD2 (5 bases). The germline V gene has CDR1 SQVTM and CDR2 ANQGSEA. The CDR3 loop spans 10 amino acids. V lost 4 bases to trimming and J lost 6 bases, with 5 bases between them. The DNA for the CDR3 is TGCAGCGTTGGAGGGGATACGCAGTATTTT. This encodes CSVGGDTQYF.

This clone was seen a few times. In nucleotides, the CDR3 is TGTGCCATAACAGGTTCGATGAACACTGAAGCTTTCTTT. This codes for CAITGSMNTEAFF. This chain uses TRBV6-6 with TRBJ1-1; maybe TRBD1 (5 bases). CDR3 length: 13 residues. V was trimmed by 10 bases and J by 0 bases, leaving 12 bases between them. Germline CDR1 reads MNHNY; CDR2 reads SVGAGI (reference sequence).

V gene TRBV30 combines with J gene TRBJ2-3, with 10 bases lining up with TRBD2. Trimming removed 0 bases from V and 1 base from J; junction bases left unmatched: 10. The CDR3 has 18 residues. From germline, CDR1 is GTSNPN and CDR2 SVGIG (reference sequence). CDR3 amino acids: CAWSVLPSGRGGTDTQYF. The CDR3 DNA is TGTGCCTGGAGTGTACTGCCTAGCGGGAGAGGCGGCACAGATACGCAGTATTTT.

The CDR3 DNA follows: TGTGCCAGCAGCTTGGGGACAGGGATAGGACAGCCCCAGCATTTT. This gives the protein CASSLGTGIGQPQHF. V is TRBV5-8 and J is TRBJ1-5; 8 nucleotides agree with TRBD1. The CDR3 contains 15 residues. Per germline, CDR1 SGHTS and CDR2 YDEGEE. The V segment lost 0 bases and the J segment 7 bases; nucleotides outside the gene matches: 6.

The chain joins TRBV27 to TRBJ2-3, with TRBD2 matching 8 bases. V shed 10 bases and J 0 bases; nucleotides not matched to a gene: 12. The length of the CDR3 is 16 residues. Per the germline V gene, CDR1 is MNHEY and CDR2 is SMNVEV (reference sequence). The CDR3 here is CATVVKREGSTDTQYF. Here the CDR3 DNA reads TGTGCCACCGTCGTTAAACGGGAGGGCAGCACAGATACGCAGTATTTT.

As DNA, the CDR3 is TGCGCCAGCAGCTTGGCGGCAGGTACCTACGAGCAGTACTTC. Translating gives CASSLAAGTYEQYF. The V gene is TRBV5-1, the J gene TRBJ2-7; D is ambiguous. The germline gives CDR1 SGHRS, CDR2 YFSETQ. Trimming took 0 bases from V and 2 from J, leaving 9 bases between them. CDR3 length: 14 residues.